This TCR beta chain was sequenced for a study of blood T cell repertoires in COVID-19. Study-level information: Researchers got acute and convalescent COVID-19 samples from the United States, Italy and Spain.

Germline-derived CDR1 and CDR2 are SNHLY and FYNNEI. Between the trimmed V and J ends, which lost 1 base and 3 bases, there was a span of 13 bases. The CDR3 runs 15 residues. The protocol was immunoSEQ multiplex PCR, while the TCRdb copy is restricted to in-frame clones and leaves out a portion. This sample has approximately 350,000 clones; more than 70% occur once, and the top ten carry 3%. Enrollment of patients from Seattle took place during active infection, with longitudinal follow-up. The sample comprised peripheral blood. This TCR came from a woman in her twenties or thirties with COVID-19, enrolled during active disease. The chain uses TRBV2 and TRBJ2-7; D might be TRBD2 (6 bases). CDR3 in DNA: TGTGCCAGCAGTGAAGAAGTGGGGAGGTACTACGAGCAGTACTTC. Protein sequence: CASSEEVGRYYEQYF.